This T cell receptor (beta chain) emerged from a study of a mutant IDH1 vaccine in newly diagnosed glioma. Background on the study: Averaging roughly 40 years of age, treated patients were about 62% male and 37.5% female.

The time point was: week 11, during vaccination. One vaccine dose held 300 ug of mutant IDH1 20-mer peptide and came with topical imiquimod. For this clone: Antigen specificity is unknown.

CDR3 size: 15 residues. Assay used: immunoSEQ multiplex PCR; TCRdb lists only in-frame clones, some missing. The profile covers 30,000 to 45,000 clones, with 75% to 85% appearing a single time and over 13% taken by the ten largest. The source is a woman in her twenties or thirties with glioma. Some clones in this sample may be carry-over from other donors' samples. The specimen was peripheral blood mononuclear cells (PBMCs), collected from a glioma patient whose treatment included an IDH1 peptide vaccine. The V gene is TRBV21-1, the J gene TRBJ1-5; the D call in the table, TRBD1, was not verified against the DNA. TRBV21-1 is assigned pseudogene status. The CDR3 nucleotides are TGTGCCAGCAGCTCACAGACAGGCCCCAATCAGCCCCAGCATTTT. This gives the protein CASSSQTGPNQPQHF.